The source of this T cell receptor beta chain is a study of shared clonotypes between healthy human individuals. This CDR3 is 13 amino acids long. Germline CDR1 SGHNT, CDR2 YYREEE (reference sequence). Measured with immunoSEQ multiplex PCR; TCRdb has only the in-frame clones, and not every one. The repertoire includes hundreds of thousands of clones, around 74% of them detected once, and 1.5% to 2% sits in the top ten. For this clone: The junction shows a germline mismatch at one end, possibly a read error.

The sample taken for sequencing was memory CD4+ T cells sorted from blood. Subset here: CD45RA-negative fraction. This rearrangement joins TRBV5-4 to TRBJ2-7; a weak D match, TRBD1 (5 bases). This sequence was found in a woman in her thirties in good health. The CDR3 loop reads CASSLEGLGALVF. DNA for the CDR3: TGTGCCAGCAGCTTGGAGGGTCTTGGGGCCCTAGTCTTC.